This T cell receptor (beta chain) was identified in a study of response to subunit inactivated influenza vaccine. Each CDR3 protein is one row after TCRdb ran MiXCR on the RT-PCR reads. The data show roughly 550,000 distinct CDR3 sequences, roughly 23% seen once. This clonotype appeared many times. V lost 2 bases, J lost 5 bases, and 7 bases stayed unmatched. Germline CDR1 reads GTSNPN; CDR2 reads SVGIG (reference sequence). This CDR3 contains 14 residues. This sample also appeared in a second study, on T cells expressing NK-cell markers. That paper states: Generation of TCR beta cDNA was performed by 5'RACE template switching incorporating UMIs.

This sequence originates from a man in his forties or fifties who received an inactivated influenza vaccine. The specimen comprised CD4+ T cells sorted from PBMCs, sampled approximately 13 days after vaccination. The rearrangement uses TRBV30 and TRBJ2-5, with 8 bases identical to TRBD1. The CDR3 sequence is CAWSSGGFRETQYF. CDR3 sequence (DNA): TGTGCCTGGAGTTCAGGGGGCTTTAGGGAGACCCAGTACTTC.